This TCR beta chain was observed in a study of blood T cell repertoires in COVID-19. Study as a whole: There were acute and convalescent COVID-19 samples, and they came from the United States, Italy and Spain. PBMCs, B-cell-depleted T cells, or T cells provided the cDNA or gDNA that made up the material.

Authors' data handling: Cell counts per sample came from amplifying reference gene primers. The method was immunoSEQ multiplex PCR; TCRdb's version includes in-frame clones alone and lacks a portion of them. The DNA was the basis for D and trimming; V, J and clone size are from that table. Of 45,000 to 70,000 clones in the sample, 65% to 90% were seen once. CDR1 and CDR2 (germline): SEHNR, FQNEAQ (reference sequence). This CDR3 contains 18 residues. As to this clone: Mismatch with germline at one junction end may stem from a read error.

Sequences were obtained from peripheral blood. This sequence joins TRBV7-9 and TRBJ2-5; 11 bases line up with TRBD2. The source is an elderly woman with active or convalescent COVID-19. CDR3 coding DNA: TGTGCAAGCAGGGGTACTAGCGGGGGCCCCCGCCACGGAGAGACCCAGTACTTC. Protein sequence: CASRGTSGGPRHGETQYF.